This passage covers 8 T cell receptor beta chains from one sample sequenced in a study of PD-L1 blockade in urothelial cancer. Data came from immunoSEQ multiplex PCR; TCRdb stores just in-frame clones and leaves some out. This table has some 44,000 clones, approximately 80% appearing once. Documented time point: pretreatment peripheral blood. Sequenced material: PBMCs, taken around atezolizumab (anti-PD-L1) treatment. The receptors here all came from a man aged 60 to 75 with urothelial cancer.

The chain carries TRBV28 and TRBJ2-1, with 10 bases aligning to TRBD1. The germline CDR1 and CDR2 sequences are MDHEN and SYDVKM. The J segment lost 8 bases and the V segment lost 5 bases, leaving 6 bases of the junction unmatched. The CDR3 runs 14 residues. The CDR3: CASSTDRGSDEQFF. Written as DNA, the CDR3 is TGTGCCAGCAGTACGGACAGGGGGTCGGATGAGCAGTTCTTC.

This chain joins TRBV6-1 and TRBJ2-7, with 8 bases that match TRBD2. This CDR3 contains 13 residues. Germline CDR1 MNHNS, CDR2 SASEGT. The ends lost 5 bases at V and 3 bases at J; junction bases unmatched: 3. DNA of the CDR3: TGTGCCAGCAGTACGGGACTAGGCTACGAGCAGTACTTC. Translating gives CASSTGLGYEQYF.

The J gene is TRBJ1-2, the V gene TRBV6-5; possibly TRBD1 for D (6 bases). V lost 5 bases, J lost 0 bases, and 7 bases lay in between. The CDR3 extends over 13 amino acids. CDR1 is MNHEY and CDR2 is SVGAGI in the germline V gene. The CDR3 sequence: CASSRTANYGYTF. CDR3 sequence (DNA): TGTGCCAGCAGTAGGACAGCTAACTATGGCTACACCTTC.

In DNA, the CDR3 is TGTGCCATCAGTGAGTCGAGGATCTCCCCCCCCTACGAGCAGTACTTC. Its protein product is CAISESRISPPYEQYF. The V gene is TRBV10-3, the J gene TRBJ2-7; the D is unclear. Per germline, CDR1 ENHRY and CDR2 SYGVKD. The V gene lost 0 bases and the J gene lost 2 bases, with 14 bases spanning the gap. This CDR3 spans 16 amino acids.

For the CDR3, the DNA is TGTGCCAGCAGCCAACTAGCGGGAGTCAATGAGCAGTTCTTC. This gives the protein CASSQLAGVNEQFF. The V gene is TRBV14, the J gene TRBJ2-1; TRBD2 matches at 10 bases. Looked up from germline, CDR1 is SGHDN and CDR2 is FVKESK. Losses at the gene ends were 2 bases for V and 6 bases for J; bases not matched to a gene: 1. The CDR3 runs to 14 residues. The full variable domain, with the rest looked up from reference TRBV14 and TRBJ2-1, is EAGVTQFPSHSVIEKGQTVTLRCDPISGHDNLYWYRRVMGKEIKFLLHFVKESKQDESGMPNNRFLAERTGGTYSTLKVQPAELEDSGVYFCASSQLAGVNEQFFGPGTRLTVL.

With respect to this clone: Other DNA sequences of this sample code for an identical CDR3. V gene TRBV27 combines with J gene TRBJ1-2, with 8 bases matching TRBD1. J lost 5 bases, V lost 5 bases, and 7 bases had no gene match. CDR3 size: 14 residues. Germline V CDR1 and CDR2: MNHEY, SMNVEV (reference sequence). The CDR3 loop reads CASSPGQGRYGYTF. In nucleotides, the CDR3 is TGTGCCAGCAGTCCAGGACAGGGAAGGTATGGCTACACCTTC.

The chain employs TRBV27 and TRBJ2-3; 16 bases are shared with TRBD2. V lost 5 bases to trimming and J lost 3 bases; unmatched junction nucleotides: 11. This CDR3 spans 19 amino acids. Germline V gives CDR1 MNHEY, CDR2 SMNVEV (reference sequence). Here the CDR3 DNA reads TGTGCCAGCAGTCCCGGGACTAGCGGGGGGGCCTGGGGGACAGATACGCAGTATTTT. Protein product: CASSPGTSGGAWGTDTQYF.

The rearrangement joins TRBV11-2 to TRBJ1-5; 8 bases line up with TRBD1. Germline lookup yields CDR1 SGHAT and CDR2 FQNNGV. V shed 4 bases, J shed 7 bases, and the junction held 9 bases outside the gene matches. This CDR3 has 15 amino acids. This CDR3 is CASSYRDRTGQPQHF. In DNA, the CDR3 is TGTGCCAGCAGCTATCGGGACAGGACGGGGCAGCCCCAGCATTTT.